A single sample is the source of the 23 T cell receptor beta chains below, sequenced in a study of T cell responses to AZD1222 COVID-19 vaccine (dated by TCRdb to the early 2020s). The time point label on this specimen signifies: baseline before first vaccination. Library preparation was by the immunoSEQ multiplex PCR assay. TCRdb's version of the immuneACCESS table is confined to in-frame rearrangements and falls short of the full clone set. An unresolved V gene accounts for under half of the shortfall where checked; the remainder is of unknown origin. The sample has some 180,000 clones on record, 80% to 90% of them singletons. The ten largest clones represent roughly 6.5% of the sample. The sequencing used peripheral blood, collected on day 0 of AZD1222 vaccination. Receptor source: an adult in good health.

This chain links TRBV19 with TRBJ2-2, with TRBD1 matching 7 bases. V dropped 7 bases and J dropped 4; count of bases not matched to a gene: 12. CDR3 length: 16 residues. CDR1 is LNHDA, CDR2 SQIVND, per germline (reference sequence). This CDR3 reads CASTPPGQTLTGELFF. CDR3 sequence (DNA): TGTGCCAGTACTCCCCCGGGACAGACCCTCACCGGGGAGCTGTTTTTT.

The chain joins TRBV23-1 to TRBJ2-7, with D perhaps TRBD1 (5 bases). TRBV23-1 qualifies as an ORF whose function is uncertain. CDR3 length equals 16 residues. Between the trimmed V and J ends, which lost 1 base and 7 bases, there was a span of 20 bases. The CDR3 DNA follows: TGCGCCAGCAGTCAATGCGCAGGGAAAAGTGTATGGGAGCAGTACTTC. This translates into CASSQCAGKSVWEQYF.

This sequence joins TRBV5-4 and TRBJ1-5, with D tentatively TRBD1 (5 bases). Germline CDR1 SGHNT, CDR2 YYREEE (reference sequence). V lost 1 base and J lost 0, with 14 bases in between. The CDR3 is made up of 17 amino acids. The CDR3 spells CASSLRSPQGSNQPQHF. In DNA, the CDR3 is TGTGCCAGCAGCTTGAGAAGCCCCCAGGGTAGCAATCAGCCCCAGCATTTT. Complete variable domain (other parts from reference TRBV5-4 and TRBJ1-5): ETGVTQSPTHLIKTRGQQVTLRCSSQSGHNTVSWYQQALGQGPQFIFQYYREEENGRGNFPPRFSGLQFPNYSSELNVNALELDDSALYLCASSLRSPQGSNQPQHFGDGTRLSIL.

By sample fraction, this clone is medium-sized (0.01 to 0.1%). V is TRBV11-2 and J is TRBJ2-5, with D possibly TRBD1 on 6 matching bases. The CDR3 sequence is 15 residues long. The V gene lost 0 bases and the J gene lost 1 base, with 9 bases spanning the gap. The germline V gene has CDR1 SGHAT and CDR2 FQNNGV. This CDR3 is CASSLDWTVQETQYF. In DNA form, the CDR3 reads TGTGCCAGCAGCTTAGACTGGACAGTCCAAGAGACCCAGTACTTC.

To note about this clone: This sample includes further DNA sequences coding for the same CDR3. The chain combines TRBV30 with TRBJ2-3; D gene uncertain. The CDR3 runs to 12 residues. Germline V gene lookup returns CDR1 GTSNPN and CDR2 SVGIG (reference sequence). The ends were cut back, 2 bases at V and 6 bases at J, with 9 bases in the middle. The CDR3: CAWSKVSDTQYF. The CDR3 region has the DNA TGTGCCTGGAGTAAGGTCAGCGATACGCAGTATTTT.

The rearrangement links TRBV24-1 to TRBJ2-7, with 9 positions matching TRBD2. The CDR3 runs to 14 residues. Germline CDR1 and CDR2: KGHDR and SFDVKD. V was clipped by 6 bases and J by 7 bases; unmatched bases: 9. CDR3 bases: TGTGCCACCAGTACGACTAGCGGTGTAGGGGAGCAGTACTTC. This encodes CATSTTSGVGEQYF.

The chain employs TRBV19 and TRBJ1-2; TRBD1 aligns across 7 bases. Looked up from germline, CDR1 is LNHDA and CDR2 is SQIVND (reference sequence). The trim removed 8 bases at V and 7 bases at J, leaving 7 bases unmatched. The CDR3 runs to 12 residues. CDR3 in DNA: TGTGCCAGTGGCGACAGGGTGGGTGGCTACACCTTC. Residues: CASGDRVGGYTF.

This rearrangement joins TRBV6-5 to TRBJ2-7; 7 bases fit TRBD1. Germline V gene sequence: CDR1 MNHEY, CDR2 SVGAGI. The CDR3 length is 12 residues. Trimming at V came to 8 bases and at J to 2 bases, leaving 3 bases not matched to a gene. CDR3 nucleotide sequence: TGTGCCAGCCGACAGGGACCCTACGAGCAGTACTTC. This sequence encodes CASRQGPYEQYF.

CDR3 coding DNA: TGTGCCAGTATGCCCCCCCAGGGACTGCGGAGAAACACCATATATTTT. Translation: CASMPPQGLRRNTIYF. The chain joins TRBV19 to TRBJ1-3, with a possible D match to TRBD1 (5 bases). Germline V gene sequence: CDR1 LNHDA, CDR2 SQIVND (reference sequence). This CDR3 spans 16 amino acids. V shed 7 bases and J shed 5 bases, with 21 bases lying between them. Full variable domain (rest looked up from reference TRBV19 and TRBJ1-3): DGGITQSPKYLFRKEGQNVTLSCEQNLNHDAMYWYRQDPGQGLRLIYYSQIVNDFQKGDIAEGYSVSREKKESFPLTVTSAQKNPTAFYLCASMPPQGLRRNTIYFGEGSWLTVV.

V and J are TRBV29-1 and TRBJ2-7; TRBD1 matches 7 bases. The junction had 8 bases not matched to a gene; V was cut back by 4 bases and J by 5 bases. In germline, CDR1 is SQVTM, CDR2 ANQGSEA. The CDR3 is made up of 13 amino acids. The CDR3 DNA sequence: TGCAGCGTTGCGGGACAGCTCTGGGACGAGCAGTACTTC. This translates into CSVAGQLWDEQYF.

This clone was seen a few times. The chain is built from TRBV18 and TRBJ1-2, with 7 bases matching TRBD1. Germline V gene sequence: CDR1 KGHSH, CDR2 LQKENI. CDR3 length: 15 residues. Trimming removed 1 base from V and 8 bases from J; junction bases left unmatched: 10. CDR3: CASSPRSRGDPGYTF. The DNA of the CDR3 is TGTGCCAGCTCACCACGAAGCAGGGGGGATCCGGGCTACACCTTC.

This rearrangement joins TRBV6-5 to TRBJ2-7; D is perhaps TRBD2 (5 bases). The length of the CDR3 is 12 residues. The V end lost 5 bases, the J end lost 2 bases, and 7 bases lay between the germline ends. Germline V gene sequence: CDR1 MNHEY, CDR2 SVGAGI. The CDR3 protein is CASSRGTYEQYF. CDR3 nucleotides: TGTGCCAGCAGTAGAGGGACCTACGAGCAGTACTTC.

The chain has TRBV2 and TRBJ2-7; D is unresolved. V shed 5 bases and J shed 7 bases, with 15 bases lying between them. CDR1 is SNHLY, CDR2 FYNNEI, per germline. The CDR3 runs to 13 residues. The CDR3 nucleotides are TGTGCCAGCAGTACCCAACCGGTGGGTGAGCAGTACTTC. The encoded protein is CASSTQPVGEQYF.

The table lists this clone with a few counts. Written as DNA, the CDR3 is TGTGCCAGCAGCGAAGAGACTAGCGGGGTCAATACGCAGTATTTT. It translates to CASSEETSGVNTQYF. The J gene is TRBJ2-3, the V gene TRBV5-6; TRBD2 aligns across 11 bases. Unmatched junction bases numbered 8, after V lost 4 bases and J lost 7 bases. The germline V gene encodes CDR1 SGHDT and CDR2 YYEEEE. This CDR3 has 15 amino acids.

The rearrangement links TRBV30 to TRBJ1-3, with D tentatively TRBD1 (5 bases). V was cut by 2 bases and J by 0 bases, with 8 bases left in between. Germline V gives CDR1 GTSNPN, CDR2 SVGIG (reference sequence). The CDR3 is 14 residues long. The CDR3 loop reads CAWSKGSSGNTIYF. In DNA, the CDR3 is TGTGCCTGGAGTAAGGGGAGCTCTGGAAACACCATATATTTT.

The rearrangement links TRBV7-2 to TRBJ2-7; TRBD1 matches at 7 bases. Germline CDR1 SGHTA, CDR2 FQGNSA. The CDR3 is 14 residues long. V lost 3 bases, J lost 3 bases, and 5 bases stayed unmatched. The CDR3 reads CASSFGQGDYEQYF. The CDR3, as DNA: TGTGCCAGCAGCTTTGGGCAGGGGGACTACGAGCAGTACTTC.

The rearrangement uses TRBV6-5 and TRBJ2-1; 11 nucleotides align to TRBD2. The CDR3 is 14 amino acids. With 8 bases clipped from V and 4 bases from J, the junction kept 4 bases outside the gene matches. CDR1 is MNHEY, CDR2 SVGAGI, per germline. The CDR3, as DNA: TGTGCCAGCGAGAGGACTAGCGGGTACAATGAGCAGTTCTTC. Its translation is CASERTSGYNEQFF.

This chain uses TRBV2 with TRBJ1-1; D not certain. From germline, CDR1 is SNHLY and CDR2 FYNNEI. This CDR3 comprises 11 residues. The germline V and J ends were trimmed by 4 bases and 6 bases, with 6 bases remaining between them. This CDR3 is CASSGYAEAFF. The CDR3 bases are TGTGCCAGCAGTGGGTACGCTGAAGCTTTCTTT. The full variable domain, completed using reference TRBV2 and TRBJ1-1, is EPEVTQTPSHQVTQMGQEVILRCVPISNHLYFYWYRQILGQKVEFLVSFYNNEISEKSEIFDDQFSVERPDGSNFTLKIRSTKLEDSAMYFCASSGYAEAFFGQGTRLTVV.

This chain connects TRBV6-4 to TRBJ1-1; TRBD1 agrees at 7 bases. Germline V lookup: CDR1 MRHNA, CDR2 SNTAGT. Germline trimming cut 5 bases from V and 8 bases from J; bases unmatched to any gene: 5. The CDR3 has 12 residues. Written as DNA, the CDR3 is TGTGCCAGCAGTAACAGGGACAGAGAAGCTTTCTTT. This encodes CASSNRDREAFF.

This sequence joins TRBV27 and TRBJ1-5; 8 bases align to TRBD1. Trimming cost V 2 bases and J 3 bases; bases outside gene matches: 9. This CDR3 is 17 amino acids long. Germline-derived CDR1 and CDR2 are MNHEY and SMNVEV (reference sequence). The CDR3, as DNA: TGTGCCAGCAGTTTAGTAGCAGGGGGCGGCTACAATCAGCCCCAGCATTTT. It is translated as CASSLVAGGGYNQPQHF.

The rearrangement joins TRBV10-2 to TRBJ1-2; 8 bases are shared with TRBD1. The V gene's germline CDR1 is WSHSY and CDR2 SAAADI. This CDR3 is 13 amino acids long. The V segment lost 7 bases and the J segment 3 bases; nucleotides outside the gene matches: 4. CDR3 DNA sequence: TGCGCCAGCACCGAGGACAGGGACTATGGCTACACCTTC. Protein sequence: CASTEDRDYGYTF.

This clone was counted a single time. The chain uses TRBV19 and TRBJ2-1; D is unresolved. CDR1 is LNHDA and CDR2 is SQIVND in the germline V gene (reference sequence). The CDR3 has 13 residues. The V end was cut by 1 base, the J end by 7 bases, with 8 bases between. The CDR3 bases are TGTGCCAGTAGTATAGCCCCCCCTAATGAGCAGTTCTTC. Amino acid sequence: CASSIAPPNEQFF. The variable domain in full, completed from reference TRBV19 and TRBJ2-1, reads DGGITQSPKYLFRKEGQNVTLSCEQNLNHDAMYWYRQDPGQGLRLIYYSQIVNDFQKGDIAEGYSVSREKKESFPLTVTSAQKNPTAFYLCASSIAPPNEQFFGPGTRLTVL.

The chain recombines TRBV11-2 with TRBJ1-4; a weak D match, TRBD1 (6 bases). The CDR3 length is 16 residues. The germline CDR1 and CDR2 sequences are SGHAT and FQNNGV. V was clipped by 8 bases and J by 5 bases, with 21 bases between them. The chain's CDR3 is CASRMAGGGRNEKLFF. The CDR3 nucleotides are TGTGCCAGCCGCATGGCGGGGGGCGGGCGGAATGAAAAACTGTTTTTT.